The 15 T cell receptor beta chains reported below all come from one sample, sequenced in a study of spatial heterogeneity in lung cancer. TCRdb reprocessed the 5' RACE reads with MiXCR, giving one entry per CDR3 protein. The profile shows 40,000 or so distinct CDR3 sequences, approximately 3.1% of them singletons. Time point indicated: sample taken at primary tumor resection. The input for sequencing was normal lung tissue next to the tumor, taken at surgery. All receptors derive from a male donor with early-stage non-small cell lung cancer.

In this sample, this clonotype turned up many times. The V and J genes are TRBV7-8 and TRBJ2-1, with a possible D match to TRBD2 (5 bases). Germline loops: CDR1 SGHVS, CDR2 FQNEAQ. The ends were cut back, 5 bases at V and 4 bases at J, with 9 bases in the middle. This CDR3 spans 13 amino acids. The CDR3 protein is CASSLGRYNEQFF. In DNA, the CDR3 is TGTGCCAGCAGCCTGGGGAGATACAATGAGCAGTTCTTC.

The sample holds many counts of this clonotype. The CDR3 DNA is TGCGCCAGCAGCCCAGGGACTAACACTGAAGCTTTCTTT. Protein sequence: CASSPGTNTEAFF. The chain recombines TRBV5-1 with TRBJ1-1, with D possibly being TRBD1 (5 bases). This CDR3 is built from 13 residues. Germline V gene data show CDR1 as SGHRS and CDR2 as YFSETQ. The V gene lost 4 bases and the J gene lost 2 bases, with 9 bases spanning the gap.

This clonotype was seen ten or more times. V gene TRBV20-1 combines with J gene TRBJ1-6; D is possibly TRBD1 (6 bases). Germline V lookup: CDR1 DFQATT, CDR2 SNEGSKA (reference sequence). The CDR3 spans 17 residues. V dropped 0 bases and J dropped 9 bases, with 21 bases sitting between them. CDR3: CSARDPRPGHPLSPLHF. CDR3 nucleotides: TGCAGTGCTAGAGACCCTAGACCGGGACACCCTCTTTCACCCCTCCACTTT.

This clonotype came up many times. The chain combines TRBV14 with TRBJ1-5; D remains unclear. Germline CDR1 and CDR2: SGHDN and FVKESK. V was pared by 0 bases and J by 5 bases, with 5 bases between. This CDR3 has 13 residues. Here the CDR3 DNA reads TGTGCCAGCAGCCAAGACCGCTATCAGCCCCAGCATTTT. This encodes CASSQDRYQPQHF.

By share, this clonotype ranks as large. The chain joins TRBV28 to TRBJ2-1; 9 positions agree with TRBD1. V dropped 7 bases and J dropped 8; count of bases not matched to a gene: 6. CDR3 length equals 13 residues. The germline gives CDR1 MDHEN, CDR2 SYDVKM. As DNA, the CDR3 is TGTGCCAGCACCGGGACAGGGAGGGATGAGCAGTTCTTC. Protein product: CASTGTGRDEQFF.

This clonotype was seen many times. The V gene is TRBV4-1, the J gene TRBJ2-5; the D is unclear. The CDR3 sequence is 14 residues long. V was cut by 1 base and J by 4 bases, with 10 bases left in between. Germline lookup yields CDR1 MGHRA and CDR2 YSYEKL. In DNA form, the CDR3 reads TGCGCCAGCAGCCAAGTTGGGCTATCAGAGACCCAGTACTTC. This gives the protein CASSQVGLSETQYF.

This clonotype was picked up many times. The chain links TRBV7-9 to TRBJ2-7; D may be TRBD1 (5 bases). Germline lookup yields CDR1 SEHNR and CDR2 FQNEAQ (reference sequence). This CDR3 is built from 15 residues. V was clipped by 5 bases and J by 2 bases, with 16 bases between them. The CDR3 DNA sequence: TGTGCCAGCAGCCCTGACAGCCTTGGGACCTACGAGCAGTACTTC. Translation gives CASSPDSLGTYEQYF. Full variable domain (remainder filled in from reference TRBV7-9 and TRBJ2-7): DTGVSQNPRHKITKRGQNVTFRCDPISEHNRLYWYRQTLGQGPEFLTYFQNEAQLEKSRLLSDRFSAERPKGSFSTLEIQRTEQGDSAMYLCASSPDSLGTYEQYFGPGTRLTVT.

This clonotype was recorded many times. The gene calls are TRBV11-2 and TRBJ2-3; D assignment may be TRBD1 or TRBD2 (5 bases each). Looked up from germline, CDR1 is SGHAT and CDR2 is FQNNGV. Trimming took 6 bases from V and 3 from J, leaving 19 bases between them. This CDR3 contains 16 residues. Here the CDR3 DNA reads TGTGCCAGCAGGAACCTTGGGGGAAGGGAGACAGATACGCAGTATTTT. Its translation: CASRNLGGRETDTQYF.

This clonotype has at least ten counts. This chain uses TRBV4-1 with TRBJ1-5, with D tentatively TRBD1 (5 bases). This CDR3 spans 15 amino acids. V gave up 0 bases and J gave up 7 bases, with 13 bases separating them. The germline V gene encodes CDR1 MGHRA and CDR2 YSYEKL. The CDR3 sequence is CASSQDYSGGQPQHF. The CDR3 nucleotides are TGCGCCAGCAGCCAAGATTATTCCGGGGGACAGCCCCAGCATTTT.

This clonotype was seen ten or more times. The chain has TRBV12-3 or TRBV12-4 and TRBJ2-3; unclear D gene. V was clipped by 3 bases and J by 0 bases, with 10 bases between them. The CDR3 loop spans 15 amino acids. CDR3: CASSLGSTSTDTQYF. In DNA form, the CDR3 reads TGTGCCAGCAGTTTGGGCAGCACTAGCACAGATACGCAGTATTTT.

This clonotype was counted between two and nine times. The rearrangement uses TRBV20-1 and TRBJ2-7; a weak D match, TRBD2 (6 bases). The V end was cut by 6 bases, the J end by 2 bases, with 14 bases between. CDR1 is DFQATT and CDR2 is SNEGSKA in the germline V gene (reference sequence). This CDR3 spans 13 amino acids. The CDR3, as DNA: TGCAGTGCCCTTGAGCGGGTTGCCTACGAGCAGTACTTC. Translation gives CSALERVAYEQYF.

This clonotype was seen more than once but under ten times. The CDR3 DNA reads as TGTGCCAGCAGCACAACCGGACAGGGGGCCGGGACCCAGTACTTC. It is translated as CASSTTGQGAGTQYF. The chain carries TRBV7-2 and TRBJ2-5; 11 nucleotides agree with TRBD1. J was trimmed by 7 bases and V by 5 bases; bases with no gene match: 9. This CDR3 has 15 amino acids. CDR1 and CDR2 from the germline V gene are SGHTA and FQGNSA.

This clonotype was counted many times. This chain links TRBV6-2 or TRBV6-3 with TRBJ2-2; a weak D match, TRBD1 (5 bases). CDR1 MNHEY and CDR2 SVGEGT come from the germline V gene. The length of the CDR3 is 14 residues. Trimming took off 6 bases at V and 1 base at J, with 9 bases between the two ends. The CDR3 region is CASSHGQNTGELFF. The CDR3 DNA reads as TGTGCCAGCAGCCACGGACAGAACACCGGGGAGCTGTTTTTT.

To note about this clonotype: A much larger clone differs by one base, so this may be a read error. V gene TRBV5-6 combines with J gene TRBJ2-7, with 7 bases fitting TRBD1. The CDR3 covers 16 residues. The germline V gene encodes CDR1 SGHDT and CDR2 YYEEEE. CDR3 in DNA: TGTGCCAACAGCTTGGGGCCGGGACAGACTTTCTACGAGCAGTACTTC. Translation gives CANSLGPGQTFYEQYF.

The chain carries TRBV14 and TRBJ1-3; no reliable D call. CDR1 and CDR2 (germline): SGHDN, FVKESK. The CDR3 extends over 13 amino acids. Deletions cut 4 bases from V and 4 bases from J, with 8 bases between. The CDR3 DNA reads as TGTGCCAGCAGCCTGGACGAGGGAAACACCATATATTTT. It encodes CASSLDEGNTIYF.